This TCR beta chain was identified during a study of shared clonotypes between healthy human individuals. Template for every sorted-subset replicate PCR totaled about 200 ng DNA, roughly 30,000 T cell genomes. Using immunoSEQ multiplex PCR, the repertoire was profiled, and TCRdb retains in-frame clones only, with some absent. The sample lists approximately 2.3 million clones; approximately 95% were seen once. About this clone itself: Antigen specificity is unknown.

The study, taken as a whole, reports: Exclusively blood specimens were collected; tissue repertoires likely differ. Sorted-subset sequencing, rarefaction showed, was incomplete despite large depth. Generally, naive subsets (rather than memory subsets) showed larger estimated richness.

Germline V gene lookup returns CDR1 LGHNA and CDR2 YNFKEQ. Trimming left V 1 base short and J 4 bases short, with 12 bases between. There are 15 residues in the CDR3. The rearrangement joins TRBV4-2 to TRBJ2-3; D may be TRBD1 or TRBD2 (6 bases each). The origin of this receptor is a man aged 18 to 30 in good health. Some clones in this sample may be carry-over from other donors' samples. The sequenced sample was naive CD4+ T cells from PBMCs. Subset denoted: CD45RA+ positively selected. CDR3 region: CASSQGGATADTQYF. In DNA, the CDR3 is TGTGCCAGCAGCCAAGGGGGGGCTACAGCAGATACGCAGTATTTT.